This TCR beta chain emerged from a study of cytomegalovirus exposure and HLA in healthy donors. The overall study: Earlier findings included some 100 million unique TCR beta sequences obtained from 150 million to 200 million T cells.

The PCR contained 60 Vbeta and 13 Jbeta primers. Generated by immunoSEQ multiplex PCR, the TCRdb table keeps only in-frame clones and is missing some. The sample consists of about 120,000 clones, 66% of them appearing once. Healthy bone marrow donors made up the cohort. Germline CDR1 reads SGHTA; CDR2 reads FQGNSA. V lost 5 bases and J 6 bases, leaving 8 bases between the germline ends. The CDR3 runs 12 residues. Sequencing used PBMCs. The rearrangement links TRBV7-2 to TRBJ1-5; D remains ambiguous. This receptor was obtained from a man aged 18 to 35 in good health and CMV-seronegative. The CDR3 sequence is CASSPNGQPQHF. The CDR3 DNA reads TGTGCCAGCAGCCCGAACGGTCAGCCCCAGCATTTT. Using reference TRBV7-2 and TRBJ1-5 for the parts outside the CDR3, the full variable domain is GAGVSQSPSNKVTEKGKDVELRCDPISGHTALYWYRQSLGQGLEFLIYFQGNSAPDKSGLPSDRFSAERTGGSVSTLTIQRTQQEDSAVYLCASSPNGQPQHFGDGTRLSIL.